This section outlines one TCR beta chain sequence together with its context. Its cognate antigen has yet to be identified. Base qualities are missing; no much larger clone stands one base away. From its cysteine to its phenylalanine, the CDR3 spans 14 amino acids. Of the read, only the CDR3 DNA is kept; its 42 bases are in frame from base 1. The V and J ends are trimmed by 2 bases and 4 bases, leaving 12 bases between them. CDR1 and CDR2 (MGHRA, YSYEKL) derive from the germline V gene. The data belong to a study of blood T cells in healthy people across ages (dated by TCRdb to the mid-2010s). Study-level background: Template switching captured roughly one uniquely barcoded TCR beta cDNA molecule per two T cells in model experiments. To track age-related changes in TCR beta repertoire diversity, the study relied on deep sequencing normalized with unique cDNA molecular identifiers. Donors were grouped into four age groups: young (average approximately 16 years), middle-aged (39), aged (over 55) and long-lived (over 80). Donors of different ages were randomly distributed across sequencing lanes to avoid experimental bias. For two donors (one aged 18 to 29 and one aged 80 or older), the study analyzed two additional independent replicas of 1 million unique cDNA reads from the same blood draw. The study at large found these results: Observed TCR beta diversity per million T cells fell roughly linearly with age, and a significant reduction was already apparent by age roughly 40. Estimates of total diversity based on one million sequenced T cells were regarded as lower bounds and as underestimates. The CMV infection status of donors was not known, potentially confounding age-related changes in expanded clonotypes. There was a strong correlation between observed TCR beta diversity and the percentage of naive T cells measured by flow cytometry. Because profiling used bulk unsorted PBMCs, naive and antigen-experienced compartments could not be compared conclusively. Compared with the aged group, the long-lived group had more naive CD4+ T cells, fewer expanded clones and increased TCR diversity, suggesting age selection.

Receptor libraries were prepared by 5' RACE. Instrument on record: Illumina HiSeq 2500. The second PCR ran for roughly 6 to 11 cycles and used a J-beta primer mix along with a sample-barcoded 5' primer. A unique molecular identifier was introduced onto each TCR beta cDNA molecule by a template-switch 5' adaptor carrying 12 random nucleotides. Each sample yielded at least 3 million CDR3-containing paired-end reads. First-strand cDNA was synthesized from all RNA with the Mint cDNA synthesis kit, primed by a TRBC-specific oligonucleotide. Following uracil-DNA glycosylase treatment, all cDNA underwent a first 18-cycle PCR with the universal primers M1SS and BC2_uni_R. The published analysis was carried out like this. Normalization of each sample was performed by random selection of 1 million high-quality reads, each carrying a distinct molecular identifier. Instead of being binned into consensus sequences, reads with shared molecular identifiers were discarded. MiTCR, run with a Q25 quality threshold and the strictest error-elimination algorithm, handled CDR3 identification, clonotype clustering and error correction. A nonparametric unseen species model using Euler transformation provided a lower-bound estimate of total TCR beta diversity. The public reads were reprocessed in TCRdb via fastp at Q25 and MiXCR, keeping in-frame beta chains. Entries are consolidated by CDR3 protein sequence, retaining the most common genes and DNA. The V and J calls follow TCRdb's processing rather than the paper's. Present in this sample are roughly 930,000 distinct CDR3 sequences, about 44% of which were seen just once. 13% of the sample lies in the top ten.

The donors were 40 or so Caucasian individuals from Russia, aged roughly 6 to 100 years, who were systemically healthy. Each donor gave ten milliliters of peripheral blood, drawn into EDTA-treated Vacutainer tubes. Ficoll-Paque density-gradient centrifugation was used to isolate PBMCs, with at least 6.5 million per sample. Trizol reagent was used to extract total RNA from PBMCs, with at least 5.5 micrograms per sample. The percentages of naive CD45RAhigh/CD27high T cells were determined by flow cytometry on a PBMC aliquot from every donor. The V and J genes are TRBV4-1 and TRBJ2-7, with no confident D gene call. Sequencing input: blood. The receptor comes from a man aged 25-45 years in good health. In nucleotides, the sequence is TGCGCCAGCAGCCAAACCAACGTCCCTTACGAGCAGTACTTC. Its translation reads: CASSQTNVPYEQYF.